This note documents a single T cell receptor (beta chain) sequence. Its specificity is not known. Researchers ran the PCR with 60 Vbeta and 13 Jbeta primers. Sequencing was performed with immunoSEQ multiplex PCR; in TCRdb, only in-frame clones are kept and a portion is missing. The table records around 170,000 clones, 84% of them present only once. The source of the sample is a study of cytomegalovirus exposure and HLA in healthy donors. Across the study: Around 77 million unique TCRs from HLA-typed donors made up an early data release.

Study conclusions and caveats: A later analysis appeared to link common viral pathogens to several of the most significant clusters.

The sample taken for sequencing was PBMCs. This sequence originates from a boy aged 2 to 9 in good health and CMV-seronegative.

The CDR3 protein is CASSILAGGYYEQYF. The CDR3 region has the DNA TGTGCCAGCAGTATATTGGCGGGAGGTTACTACGAGCAGTACTTC. The chain employs TRBV6-1 and TRBJ2-7; TRBD2 matches 8 bases. The ends lost 5 bases at V and 3 bases at J; junction bases unmatched: 9. Per the germline V gene, CDR1 is MNHNS and CDR2 is SASEGT. The CDR3 extends over 15 amino acids.